This TCR beta chain emerged from a study of T-cell reconstitution after alpha-beta-depleted transplantation in children (TCRdb year 2016). The study in broad terms: Using TCR repertoire profiling, the study quantitatively followed how T-cell immune reconstitution unfolded in children after TCRalphabeta/CD19-depleted allogeneic hematopoietic cell transplantation.

This clonotype has only a few counts. Its cognate antigen has yet to be identified. Per-base qualities were not stored, and no clone one base away is much larger. What the research found in general, with its limitations: Over the following months the frequencies of hyperexpanded clones went down, and after one year T-cell counts and TCRbeta diversity were mostly credited to newly produced T cells. Apparently early alphabetaT-cell count recovery about two months after transplant reportedly relied on only several hundred rapidly expanded clones derived from non-depleted graft cells. In some patients, the high TCRbeta diversity seen at day 60 was put down to recipient T cells and intrathymic progenitors that had survived conditioning.

To prepare the library, PCR was applied. Sequencing was performed on an Illumina HiSeq 2500. TCR libraries were prepared with molecular barcoding, using unique molecular identifiers to normalize TCRbeta repertoire quantification. TCRdb itself trimmed the public reads at Q25 with fastp, ran MiXCR and retained productive beta chains. One record per CDR3 amino acid sequence lists the most common genes and DNA. Here the sample has hundreds of thousands of distinct CDR3 sequences; 7.5% to 9.5% occur a single time. The top ten clonotypes cover roughly a third of the sample. What this sample's treatment or condition label stands for: allogeneic hematopoietic cell transplantation with graft depleted of TCRalphabeta T cells and CD19 B cells. The children who served as transplant recipients had been given grafts of TCRalphabeta/CD19-depleted allogeneic hematopoietic cells. Specimen: PBMCs, mostly from graft donor cells, collected 360 days after TCRalphabeta/CD19-depleted stem cell transplant. This TCR was recovered from a male patient aged 2-15 years who had a stem cell transplant for acute myeloid leukemia, so the T cells may come from the graft donor.

The sequenced DNA is TGTGCCAGCAGTGAATTTGCAAGCTCCTACGAGCAGTACTTC. It codes for CASSEFASSYEQYF. The chain links TRBV25-1 with TRBJ2-7, with the D gene call left open. Counted from cysteine to phenylalanine, this CDR3 has 14 amino acids. The read is trimmed to its CDR3 DNA, 42 bases read in frame from base 1. Cut back by 1 base and 0 bases, the V and J ends lie 7 bases apart. Taken from the germline V gene, the CDR1 and CDR2 loops are MGHDK and SYGVNS.